These T cell receptor beta chains were read from a single sample in a study of T-cell reconstitution after alpha-beta-depleted transplantation in children. MiXCR, applied by TCRdb to the PCR reads, yields one record per CDR3 protein. The sample shows about 590,000 distinct CDR3 sequences, under 15% of them seen only once. The sequenced sample was PBMCs, mostly from graft donor cells, obtained 360 days after TCRalphabeta/CD19-depleted stem cell transplant. The source of these receptors is a male patient younger than 18 who had a stem cell transplant for acute myeloid leukemia, so the T cells may come from the graft donor. Each CDR3 is given with its conserved first and last residue. Fields, in order: V gene, D gene, clone size, J gene, CDR3 DNA, CDR3 protein. The D gene is left open where the match is weak. Clone size is given for some rows only: seen once, a few or many times, or a class if the clone is expanded.

V gene: TRBV24-1
D gene: TRBD2
clone size: .
J gene: TRBJ2-1
CDR3 DNA: TGTGCCACAGGACTTAGCGGGAGGGCGTACAATGAGCAGTTCTTC
CDR3 protein: CATGLSGRAYNEQFF

V gene: TRBV13
D gene: .
clone size: .
J gene: TRBJ1-1
CDR3 DNA: TGTGCCAGCAGCTTACGGCAGTCCACTGAAGCTTTCTTT
CDR3 protein: CASSLRQSTEAFF

V gene: TRBV28
D gene: TRBD2
clone size: .
J gene: TRBJ2-2
CDR3 DNA: TGTGCCAGCAGTTTTTCTCCCCTAGCGGGAGGAAACACCGGGGAGCTGTTTTTT
CDR3 protein: CASSFSPLAGGNTGELFF

V gene: TRBV6-1
D gene: TRBD2
clone size: few
J gene: TRBJ2-3
CDR3 DNA: TGTGCCAGCAGGGGGGAGGGGCGCGCAGATACGCAGTATTTT
CDR3 protein: CASRGEGRADTQYF

V gene: TRBV28
D gene: .
clone size: .
J gene: TRBJ2-4
CDR3 DNA: TGTGCCAGCAGTTTTGTAAACATTCAGTACTTC
CDR3 protein: CASSFVNIQYF

V gene: TRBV6-1
D gene: TRBD1
clone size: .
J gene: TRBJ2-7
CDR3 DNA: TGTGCCAGCAGACGTCTACCGGGACAGTCCTACGAGCAGTACTTC
CDR3 protein: CASRRLPGQSYEQYF

V gene: TRBV11-3
D gene: TRBD2
clone size: .
J gene: TRBJ2-1
CDR3 DNA: TGTGCCAGCAGCCAGGGACTAGCAGATTTCTACAATGAGCAGTTCTTC
CDR3 protein: CASSQGLADFYNEQFF

V gene: TRBV12-3/TRBV12-4
D gene: .
clone size: many
J gene: TRBJ2-2
CDR3 DNA: TGTGCCAGCAGTTACTATGAGGAGCTGTTTTTT
CDR3 protein: CASSYYEELFF

V gene: TRBV12-3/TRBV12-4
D gene: TRBD1
clone size: .
J gene: TRBJ1-5
CDR3 DNA: TGTGCCAGCAGTTTGGGGACAGGGGGTTATAGCAATCAGCCCCAGCATTTT
CDR3 protein: CASSLGTGGYSNQPQHF

V gene: TRBV23-1
D gene: .
clone size: .
J gene: TRBJ2-5
CDR3 DNA: TGCGCCAGCAGTCAATCGGTAGACAAGTGCGCAGAGACCCAGTACTTC
CDR3 protein: CASSQSVDKCAETQYF

V gene: TRBV3-1
D gene: TRBD2
clone size: .
J gene: TRBJ2-2
CDR3 DNA: TGTGCCAGCAGCCAAGTACGCCTAGCGGGAGTAAGGGCCGGGGAGCTGTTTTTT
CDR3 protein: CASSQVRLAGVRAGELFF

V gene: TRBV7-2
D gene: .
clone size: few
J gene: TRBJ2-7
CDR3 DNA: TGTGCCAGCAGCCCACCTAGTCCGGGGCAGTACTTC
CDR3 protein: CASSPPSPGQYF

V gene: TRBV29-1
D gene: .
clone size: many
J gene: TRBJ2-1
CDR3 DNA: TGCAGCGTTGAAACCCGGGTTTTTAGTCGGCAGTTCTTC
CDR3 protein: CSVETRVFSRQFF

V gene: TRBV6-1
D gene: TRBD2
clone size: few
J gene: TRBJ2-1
CDR3 DNA: TGTGCCAGCAGGATACTAGCGGGAGTTGGCAATGAGCAGTTCTTC
CDR3 protein: CASRILAGVGNEQFF

V gene: TRBV20-1
D gene: .
clone size: .
J gene: TRBJ2-1
CDR3 DNA: TGCAGTGCTAGTGGGGGACGGGTGAATGAGCAGTTCTTC
CDR3 protein: CSASGGRVNEQFF

V gene: TRBV20-1
D gene: TRBD1
clone size: .
J gene: TRBJ1-2
CDR3 DNA: TGCAGTGCTAGAGAATCTGGGGACAGGGGGCGTAAATATACTTATGGCTACACCTTC
CDR3 protein: CSARESGDRGRKYTYGYTF

V gene: TRBV29-1
D gene: TRBD1
clone size: few
J gene: TRBJ1-2
CDR3 DNA: TGCAGCTCCGCAGGGGGATATGGCGGAGATGGCTACACCTTC
CDR3 protein: CSSAGGYGGDGYTF

V gene: TRBV4-2
D gene: .
clone size: few
J gene: TRBJ1-4
CDR3 DNA: TGTGCCAGCAGCCAAGCGGGGACACCTAATGAAAAACTGTTTTTT
CDR3 protein: CASSQAGTPNEKLFF

V gene: TRBV4-3
D gene: .
clone size: many
J gene: TRBJ2-3
CDR3 DNA: TGCGCCAGCAGCCAAGGACGGGCCGGTAATACGCAGTATTTT
CDR3 protein: CASSQGRAGNTQYF

V gene: TRBV19
D gene: TRBD2
clone size: once
J gene: TRBJ2-7
CDR3 DNA: TGTGCCAGTGGTTTGGGAAGCGGGAAAAGTTACGAGCAGTACTTC
CDR3 protein: CASGLGSGKSYEQYF

V gene: TRBV15
D gene: .
clone size: .
J gene: TRBJ2-5
CDR3 DNA: TGTGCCACCAGCAGAAAAGAGACCCAGTACTTC
CDR3 protein: CATSRKETQYF

V gene: TRBV11-2
D gene: TRBD2
clone size: .
J gene: TRBJ2-3
CDR3 DNA: TGTGCCAGCAGCCCCGGACTAGAAGCTATCTTCGATACGCAGTATTTT
CDR3 protein: CASSPGLEAIFDTQYF

V gene: TRBV11-2
D gene: .
clone size: many
J gene: TRBJ1-6
CDR3 DNA: TGTGCCAGCAGCCCCCTCCAGATACCTAATTCACCCCTCCACTTT
CDR3 protein: CASSPLQIPNSPLHF

V gene: TRBV4-3
D gene: .
clone size: .
J gene: TRBJ2-7
CDR3 DNA: TGCGCCAGCAGCCTCGTTGGAGACTCAACCTACGAGCAGTACTTC
CDR3 protein: CASSLVGDSTYEQYF

V gene: TRBV9
D gene: TRBD1
clone size: .
J gene: TRBJ2-1
CDR3 DNA: TGTGCCAGCAGCCCCCGGGACAGGGGAAAGGAACATGAGCAGTTCTTC
CDR3 protein: CASSPRDRGKEHEQFF

V gene: TRBV12-3/TRBV12-4
D gene: .
clone size: .
J gene: TRBJ2-3
CDR3 DNA: TGTGCCAGCAGCTCCCACGTTGGAGGTGTCCTGCTTTCTCCGCAGTATTTT
CDR3 protein: CASSSHVGGVLLSPQYF

V gene: TRBV28
D gene: TRBD1
clone size: few
J gene: TRBJ2-3
CDR3 DNA: TGTGCCAGCAGTTGGGGGACAGGGTCCACAGATACGCAGTATTTT
CDR3 protein: CASSWGTGSTDTQYF

V gene: TRBV29-1
D gene: TRBD2
clone size: .
J gene: TRBJ2-7
CDR3 DNA: TGCAGCGCCCGGGTCGGGGAGGGTTCCTACGAGCAGTACTTC
CDR3 protein: CSARVGEGSYEQYF

V gene: TRBV3-1
D gene: .
clone size: few
J gene: TRBJ2-7
CDR3 DNA: TGTGCCAGCAGCCAAGATACGAGGGTCGAGCAGTACTTC
CDR3 protein: CASSQDTRVEQYF

V gene: TRBV5-5
D gene: .
clone size: many
J gene: TRBJ2-7
CDR3 DNA: TGTGCCAGCAGCTTGTTAGGTAGCCCGAGCGAGCAGTACTTC
CDR3 protein: CASSLLGSPSEQYF

V gene: TRBV5-1
D gene: .
clone size: .
J gene: TRBJ1-1
CDR3 DNA: TGCGCCAGCAGCTTGGCCGAGGGGGTTGGGAGCCCTGAAGCTTTCTTT
CDR3 protein: CASSLAEGVGSPEAFF

V gene: TRBV6-2/TRBV6-3
D gene: .
clone size: .
J gene: TRBJ2-7
CDR3 DNA: TGTGCCAGCAGTCCCTGGGCGGGATGGACCTACGAGCAGTACTTC
CDR3 protein: CASSPWAGWTYEQYF

V gene: TRBV4-3
D gene: TRBD2
clone size: few
J gene: TRBJ2-2
CDR3 DNA: TGCGCCAGCAGCCTATCTAGCGGGAGAGTCACCGGGGAGCTGTTTTTT
CDR3 protein: CASSLSSGRVTGELFF

V gene: TRBV6-2/TRBV6-3
D gene: .
clone size: .
J gene: TRBJ1-1
CDR3 DNA: TGTGCCAGCGCAGTAATACAGGCTTTGAACACTGAAGCTTTCTTT
CDR3 protein: CASAVIQALNTEAFF

V gene: TRBV5-5
D gene: .
clone size: .
J gene: TRBJ2-1
CDR3 DNA: TGTGCCAGCAGCGCTAGCGCGATTTCCCCCAATGAGCAGTTCTTC
CDR3 protein: CASSASAISPNEQFF

V gene: TRBV29-1
D gene: .
clone size: .
J gene: TRBJ2-2
CDR3 DNA: TGCAGCGTTTACGGGAACACCGGGGAGCTGTTTTTT
CDR3 protein: CSVYGNTGELFF

V gene: TRBV18
D gene: TRBD2
clone size: .
J gene: TRBJ2-7
CDR3 DNA: TGTGCCAGCTCATTGCTAGCGGGAGACGCGGACGAGCAGTACTTC
CDR3 protein: CASSLLAGDADEQYF

V gene: TRBV29-1
D gene: .
clone size: .
J gene: TRBJ2-5
CDR3 DNA: TGCAGCGCCGAACCGGGCTCACAAGAGACCCAGTACTTC
CDR3 protein: CSAEPGSQETQYF

V gene: TRBV20-1
D gene: .
clone size: .
J gene: TRBJ2-7
CDR3 DNA: TGCAGTGCTAGAAGGACTTTTAGCTCCTACGAGCAGTACTTC
CDR3 protein: CSARRTFSSYEQYF

V gene: TRBV7-8
D gene: TRBD2
clone size: .
J gene: TRBJ2-7
CDR3 DNA: TGTGCCAGCAGCTCCCACCTAGCGGGCACCACCTACGAGCAGTACTTC
CDR3 protein: CASSSHLAGTTYEQYF